The 32 T cell receptor beta chains given below trace back to one sample, sequenced in a study of T cell responses to AZD1222 COVID-19 vaccine. Some clones are missing from TCRdb's copy, which holds only in-frame ones; the method was immunoSEQ multiplex PCR. The sample contains 95,000 to 100,000 clones, about 89% of which appear only once. The sequencing here drew on peripheral blood, taken 28 days after the second AZD1222 dose. Every receptor here comes from an adult who received the AZD1222 COVID-19 vaccine.

The gene calls are TRBV4-1 and TRBJ2-7, with 9 bases lining up with TRBD2. Germline V gene data show CDR1 as MGHRA and CDR2 as YSYEKL. This CDR3 region has 20 residues. The J segment lost 2 bases and the V segment lost 0 bases, leaving 17 bases of the junction unmatched. The CDR3 bases are TGCGCCAGCAGCCAAGATAACGGGGCTAGACAGCGGGAGGCCCCCTACGAGCAGTACTTC. Its protein product is CASSQDNGARQREAPYEQYF.

The V call is TRBV5-1, the J call TRBJ2-7; perhaps TRBD2 as D (6 bases). CDR1 is SGHRS and CDR2 is YFSETQ in the germline V gene. V lost 4 bases and J lost 0, with 8 bases in between. CDR3 length: 13 amino acids. The CDR3 loop is CASSRDFSYEQYF. The DNA for the CDR3 is TGCGCCAGCAGCCGGGACTTCTCCTACGAGCAGTACTTC.

V gene TRBV6-5 combines with J gene TRBJ2-5; the D gene is possibly TRBD2 (7 bases). V gave up 6 bases and J gave up 5 bases, with 13 bases separating them. This CDR3 is 13 amino acids long. Per germline, CDR1 MNHEY and CDR2 SVGAGI. The CDR3 region is CASRIQGGETQYF. The CDR3 nucleotides are TGTGCCAGCAGGATACAGGGAGGGGAGACCCAGTACTTC.

The J gene is TRBJ1-1, the V gene TRBV19; 11 nucleotides agree with TRBD1. Germline V gene sequence: CDR1 LNHDA, CDR2 SQIVND (reference sequence). Losses at the gene ends were 5 bases for V and 5 bases for J; bases not matched to a gene: 7. CDR3 length: 15 amino acids. The CDR3 DNA follows: TGTGCCAGTAGTTGGACAGGGGGCTCAGGAACTGAAGCTTTCTTT. It specifies CASSWTGGSGTEAFF.

The gene calls are TRBV5-1 and TRBJ2-5; TRBD1 aligns across 9 bases. With V trimmed by 4 bases and J by 2 bases, 6 bases remained unmatched. This CDR3 has 15 residues. The germline CDR1 and CDR2 sequences are SGHRS and YFSETQ. The CDR3 DNA reads TGCGCCAGCAGCGCGCCGGGACAGGGTCAAGAGACCCAGTACTTC. Residues: CASSAPGQGQETQYF.

The rearrangement uses TRBV30 and TRBJ2-2, with a possible D match to TRBD2 (5 bases). Germline V CDR1 and CDR2: GTSNPN, SVGIG (reference sequence). The CDR3 contains 12 residues. V lost 7 bases to trimming and J lost 4 bases, with 10 bases between them. This CDR3 reads CASPGVTGELFF. In nucleotides, the CDR3 is TGTGCCTCCCCCGGGGTCACCGGGGAGCTGTTTTTT. Drawing the rest from reference TRBV30 and TRBJ2-2, the complete variable domain is SQTIHQWPATLVQPVGSPLSLECTVEGTSNPNLYWYRQAAGRGLQLLFYSVGIGQISSEVPQNLSASRPQDRQFILSSKKLLLSDSGFYLCASPGVTGELFFGEGSRLTVL.

V is TRBV6-5 and J is TRBJ2-1; the D is unclear. The V end was cut by 5 bases, the J end by 8 bases, with 16 bases between. The CDR3 spans 14 residues. Germline assignment: CDR1 MNHEY and CDR2 SVGAGI. In nucleotides, the CDR3 is TGTGCCAGCAGTCCCTCGGGTTATTGGCATGAGCAGTTCTTC. Its protein product is CASSPSGYWHEQFF.

The chain is built from TRBV5-8 and TRBJ2-7; perhaps TRBD2 as D (5 bases). Per germline, CDR1 SGHTS and CDR2 YDEGEE. The CDR3 length is 15 residues. V lost 5 bases to trimming and J lost 6 bases, with 21 bases between them. CDR3 nucleotide sequence: TGTGCCAGCAGGACCGGAGCACGGAGGTGGGGCGAGCAGTACTTC. This translates into CASRTGARRWGEQYF. The full variable domain, rest sourced from reference TRBV5-8 and TRBJ2-7, is EAGVTQSPTHLIKTRGQQATLRCSPISGHTSVYWYQQALGLGLQFLLWYDEGEERNRGNFPPRFSGRQFPNYSSELNVNALELEDSALYLCASRTGARRWGEQYFGPGTRLTVT.

This chain joins TRBV6-2 or TRBV6-3 and TRBJ2-1; 7 bases map to TRBD2. The CDR3 is 15 amino acids. Germline V gene lookup returns CDR1 MNHEY and CDR2 SVGEGT. Trimming removed 5 bases from V and 2 bases from J; junction bases left unmatched: 6. CDR3 DNA sequence: TGTGCCAGCAGTCTCGGACTAGTCCCCTACAATGAGCAGTTCTTC. The encoded protein is CASSLGLVPYNEQFF.

The chain couples TRBV2 to TRBJ2-5; D possibly corresponds to TRBD2 (7 bases). CDR3 length equals 14 residues. Per the germline V gene, CDR1 is SNHLY and CDR2 is FYNNEI. The CDR3 region has the DNA TGTGCTACCCAAAGGGGGGGGGACCAAGAGACCCAGTACTTC. Its protein product is CATQRGGDQETQYF.

V usage is TRBV30 and J usage is TRBJ2-7; 10 nucleotides align to TRBD1. J was trimmed by 0 bases and V by 1 base; bases with no gene match: 9. The germline V gene has CDR1 GTSNPN and CDR2 SVGIG (reference sequence). The CDR3 spans 17 residues. CDR3 DNA sequence: TGTGCCTGGAGTGGGGGACAGGGGACCCCAAGCTCCTACGAGCAGTACTTC. This encodes CAWSGGQGTPSSYEQYF.

This chain uses TRBV21-1 with TRBJ1-5; the table names TRBD1, a call not compared with the DNA. TRBV21-1 is designated a pseudogene. The CDR3 totals 16 residues. CDR3 loop: CASSKESQLSNQPQHF. CDR3 nucleotide sequence: TGTGCCAGCAGCAAAGAGTCACAGTTAAGCAATCAGCCCCAGCATTTT.

This clone was seen more than once but under ten times. The V and J genes are TRBV5-1 and TRBJ1-5; D unclear. This CDR3 is 15 amino acids long. The ends were cut back, 0 bases at V and 2 bases at J, with 9 bases in the middle. The V gene's germline CDR1 is SGHRS and CDR2 YFSETQ. CDR3 nucleotide sequence: TGCGCCAGCAGCTTGGCCGGGGTAGGCAATCAGCCCCAGCATTTT. Translating it yields CASSLAGVGNQPQHF.

This clone was observed a handful of times. The CDR3 sequence is CASSRPGQGWTEAFF. The CDR3 nucleotides are TGTGCCAGCAGTAGACCCGGACAGGGTTGGACTGAAGCTTTCTTT. This chain links TRBV27 with TRBJ1-1; 8 nucleotides line up with TRBD1. This CDR3 contains 15 residues. Germline V lookup: CDR1 MNHEY, CDR2 SMNVEV (reference sequence). V lost 5 bases to trimming and J lost 5 bases; unmatched junction nucleotides: 10.

This clone appeared once. The CDR3 loop is CASSLSGLAGAEQYF. DNA for the CDR3: TGTGCCAGCAGTTTATCGGGACTAGCGGGAGCCGAGCAGTACTTC. V gene TRBV27 combines with J gene TRBJ2-7; TRBD2 matches at 14 bases. Germline-derived CDR1 and CDR2 are MNHEY and SMNVEV (reference sequence). This CDR3 is built from 15 residues. After removal of 0 bases from V and 6 bases from J, the junction contained 1 base not matched to a gene.

This sequence joins TRBV4-2 and TRBJ2-3, with a possible D match to TRBD2 (7 bases). The V end lost 2 bases, the J end lost 0 bases, and 18 bases lay between the germline ends. CDR3 length equals 18 residues. Germline values: CDR1 LGHNA, CDR2 YNFKEQ. This chain's CDR3 is CASSQRGGSGVSTDTQYF. Here the CDR3 DNA reads TGTGCCAGCAGCCAAAGGGGGGGATCGGGAGTAAGCACAGATACGCAGTATTTT.

This chain connects TRBV5-4 to TRBJ2-7, with 16 bases matching TRBD2. Germline CDR1 SGHNT, CDR2 YYREEE (reference sequence). V shed 4 bases, J shed 6 bases, and the junction held 13 bases outside the gene matches. This CDR3 has 18 amino acids. The CDR3 is CASSEGLAGGPVAREQYF. DNA of the CDR3: TGTGCCAGCAGCGAGGGACTAGCGGGAGGGCCGGTCGCTCGCGAGCAGTACTTC.

CDR3 DNA sequence: TGTGCCAGCTCACCTGCAACTAATGAAAAACTGTTTTTT. It is translated as CASSPATNEKLFF. This chain links TRBV18 with TRBJ1-4, with D hard to call. The CDR3 length is 13 residues. V was trimmed by 3 bases and J by 0 bases, leaving 2 bases between them. Germline CDR1 KGHSH, CDR2 LQKENI.

V usage is TRBV7-2 and J usage is TRBJ2-2; D perhaps matches TRBD1 (6 bases). The V gene lost 6 bases and the J gene lost 4 bases, with 12 bases spanning the gap. The CDR3 spans 14 residues. Per germline, CDR1 SGHTA and CDR2 FQGNSA. The CDR3 sequence is CASSYNRVTGELFF. The CDR3 nucleotides are TGTGCCAGCAGTTATAACAGGGTCACCGGGGAGCTGTTTTTT.

The chain carries TRBV19 and TRBJ1-2, with D perhaps TRBD1 (5 bases). The CDR3 covers 10 residues. Germline V gene sequence: CDR1 LNHDA, CDR2 SQIVND (reference sequence). V was shortened by 8 bases and J by 8 bases, with 9 bases between the two germline ends. The CDR3 DNA follows: TGTGCCAGTGGGGCGAGCGGCTACACCTTC. It is translated as CASGASGYTF.

J is TRBJ1-2 and V is TRBV30; unclear D gene. The CDR3 contains 15 residues. The germline V and J ends were trimmed by 6 bases and 2 bases, with 19 bases remaining between them. Germline-derived CDR1 and CDR2 are GTSNPN and SVGIG (reference sequence). The CDR3 sequence: CACHTPPSRNYGYTF. The CDR3 nucleotides are TGTGCCTGCCATACACCCCCTAGCCGAAACTATGGCTACACCTTC.

This chain joins TRBV3-1 (or the pseudogene TRBV3-2) and TRBJ1-6, with unresolved D. CDR3 length equals 14 residues. From germline, CDR1 is LGHDT and CDR2 YNNKEL (reference sequence). V dropped 3 bases and J dropped 10 bases, with 13 bases sitting between them. The CDR3 reads CASSQGSPRSPLHF. Here the CDR3 DNA reads TGTGCCAGCAGCCAGGGCAGCCCACGGTCACCCCTCCACTTT.

The J gene is TRBJ1-1, the V gene TRBV5-4; the D is unclear. Trimming removed 0 bases from V and 2 bases from J, with 8 bases in between. Germline-derived CDR1 and CDR2 are SGHNT and YYREEE (reference sequence). This CDR3 contains 14 residues. CDR3 region: CASSLVGINTEAFF. CDR3 DNA sequence: TGTGCCAGCAGCTTGGTCGGCATCAACACTGAAGCTTTCTTT.

In its sample, this clone was seen a few times. V and J are TRBV5-1 and TRBJ1-2; TRBD1 might be the D (6 bases). The CDR3 extends over 12 amino acids. V lost 4 bases and J lost 7, with 11 bases in between. The germline V gene has CDR1 SGHRS and CDR2 YFSETQ. Written as DNA, the CDR3 is TGCGCCAGCAGCCCGACGGGGGCTGGCTACACCTTC. Encoded protein: CASSPTGAGYTF.

This clone was observed a few times. The chain carries TRBV3-1 (or the pseudogene TRBV3-2) and TRBJ1-1; D is unclear. V was clipped by 0 bases and J by 7 bases, with 3 bases between them. CDR3 size: 11 residues. Looked up from germline, CDR1 is LGHDT and CDR2 is YNNKEL (reference sequence). In DNA form, the CDR3 reads TGTGCCAGCAGCCAAGACGGTGAAGCTTTCTTT. It codes for CASSQDGEAFF.

This rearrangement joins TRBV27 to TRBJ1-2; D is possibly TRBD1 (5 bases). Germline V CDR1 and CDR2: MNHEY, SMNVEV (reference sequence). The CDR3 has 13 residues. Trimming took 0 bases from V and 4 from J, leaving 6 bases between them. The CDR3 DNA reads TGTGCCAGCAGTTTATCCAGGGCCTATGGCTACACCTTC. Amino acid sequence: CASSLSRAYGYTF.

In its sample, this clone was seen once. This chain links TRBV5-1 with TRBJ2-5, with D possibly matching TRBD1 (6 bases). V lost 4 bases, J lost 5 bases, and 6 bases lay in between. The CDR3 is 11 amino acids. Germline CDR1 reads SGHRS; CDR2 reads YFSETQ. CDR3 sequence: CASSTGETQYF. CDR3 sequence (DNA): TGCGCCAGCAGCACAGGGGAGACCCAGTACTTC.

The chain combines TRBV2 with TRBJ1-1, with a possible D match to TRBD1 (6 bases). Between the trimmed V and J ends, which lost 1 base and 2 bases, there was a span of 8 bases. CDR1 is SNHLY, CDR2 FYNNEI, per germline. There are 14 residues in the CDR3. The CDR3 region has the DNA TGTGCCAGCAGTGAAGACAGGGTCAACACTGAAGCTTTCTTT. Encoded protein: CASSEDRVNTEAFF.

The chain joins TRBV5-4 to TRBJ2-3; D unresolved. The CDR3 contains 11 residues. V lost 3 bases, J lost 5 bases, and 4 bases lay in between. The V gene's germline CDR1 is SGHNT and CDR2 YYREEE (reference sequence). This CDR3 is CASSSLDTQYF. The DNA for the CDR3 is TGTGCCAGCAGCTCCCTAGATACGCAGTATTTT.

The rearrangement joins TRBV20-1 to TRBJ1-1; TRBD1 aligns across 7 bases. The CDR3 extends over 11 amino acids. Germline V gene lookup returns CDR1 DFQATT and CDR2 SNEGSKA (reference sequence). CDR3 sequence: CRGQGGPEAFF. As DNA, the CDR3 is TGCAGGGGCCAGGGGGGGCCTGAAGCTTTCTTT.

This chain uses TRBV30 with TRBJ2-4; unclear D gene. V was cut by 3 bases and J by 0 bases, with 6 bases left in between. Looked up from germline, CDR1 is GTSNPN and CDR2 is SVGIG (reference sequence). This CDR3 contains 13 residues. CDR3 bases: TGTGCCTGGAGGGACCAAGCCAAAAACATTCAGTACTTC. Encoded protein: CAWRDQAKNIQYF.

CDR3 nucleotide sequence: TGTGCCAGTAGTATAGCCAGCAATCAGCCCCAGCATTTT. Its translation: CASSIASNQPQHF. The chain links TRBV19 to TRBJ1-5, with D uncertain. Trimming stripped 1 base from V and 1 base from J, with 2 bases between. This CDR3 is 13 amino acids long. Germline lookup yields CDR1 LNHDA and CDR2 SQIVND (reference sequence).